This TCR beta chain was recovered during a study of cytomegalovirus exposure and HLA in healthy donors. Study in general: Within an early data release were 85 million or so unique TCRs drawn from HLA-typed donors. Among the roughly 370 genotyped donors, about 81% were placed in the Caucasian-associated ancestry cluster.

The CDR3 is 18 residues long. CDR1 is SGHRS, CDR2 YFSETQ, per germline. V shed 5 bases and J 3 bases; nucleotides not matched to a gene: 14. The PCR was carried out with 60 Vbeta primers and 13 Jbeta primers. Only in-frame clones appear in the TCRdb table, and some are missing; sequencing was by immunoSEQ multiplex PCR. The sample holds about 200,000 clones, 70% to 85% seen once. General study results and limits: The study recorded 160 or so TCR beta chains that were cytomegalovirus-associated. It emerged from a later analysis that several of the most significant clusters appeared to be linked to common viral pathogens.

In regard to this clone: Its antigen is undetermined.

The V and J genes are TRBV5-1 and TRBJ2-2; 9 bases map to TRBD1. This receptor was identified in a woman under 40 in good health and CMV-seropositive. The sequenced material came from PBMCs. The CDR3 nucleotides are TGCGCCAGCAGTTTACCTACAGGGGGCGCCCAGGACACCGGGGAGCTGTTTTTT. Translated: CASSLPTGGAQDTGELFF.